This TCR beta chain is from a study of spatial heterogeneity in lung cancer. This clonotype has just a few counts. The antigen remains undetermined. Because this beta chain is a stray read in a library intended to capture alpha chains, its abundance should not be given much weight. Regarding the study as a whole: Tumoral mutation counts were tracked by counts of expanded intratumoral alpha and beta TCRs.

Indicated time point: sample taken at primary tumor resection. Every TCR cDNA molecule bore a unique molecular identifier. A single record per CDR3 protein comes from TCRdb applying MiXCR to the 5' RACE reads. The sample contains some 3,200 distinct CDR3 sequences, 4.5% to 5.5% of which appear only once. The trim removed 4 bases at V and 2 bases at J, leaving 12 bases unmatched. CDR1 and CDR2 from the germline V gene are SGHNT and YYREEE (reference sequence). The CDR3 runs 17 residues. V and J are TRBV5-4 and TRBJ2-3; 8 nucleotides match TRBD1. Sample: lung tumor tissue, taken at surgery. The sequence derives from a female donor with early-stage non-small cell lung cancer. In DNA form, the CDR3 reads TGTGCCAGCAGCCCGGACGGGACAGGAGCTTTCACAGATACGCAGTATTTT. Translated, it gives CASSPDGTGAFTDTQYF.